The rows below give T cell receptor beta chains drawn from one sample of a study of T cells in Graves' hyperthyroidism and ophthalmopathy. One entry per CDR3 protein results from TCRdb running MiXCR on the multiplex PCR reads. The data hold about 720,000 distinct CDR3 sequences, with roughly 17% observed a single time. The sample was blood. Every receptor here comes from a man in his late teens or twenties with Graves' hyperthyroidism. The CDR3 runs from the conserved cysteine through the conserved F or W. D genes are given only for firm matches. Expanded clones get a size class; other rows say once, few or many, or leave the size out.

d_gene: -
v_gene: TRBV7-2
abundance: few
j_gene: TRBJ2-7
CDR3aa: CASSLVPRGIDEQYF
CDR3nt: TGTGCCAGCAGCTTAGTCCCCAGGGGAATCGACGAGCAGTACTTC

d_gene: -
v_gene: TRBV7-7
abundance: -
j_gene: TRBJ2-3
CDR3aa: CASSSEWEDTQYF
CDR3nt: TGTGCCAGCAGCTCAGAGTGGGAGGATACGCAGTATTTT

d_gene: TRBD2
v_gene: TRBV3-1
abundance: few
j_gene: TRBJ2-2
CDR3aa: CASSSTLAGVSTGELFF
CDR3nt: TGTGCCAGCAGCTCAACTCTAGCGGGAGTGAGCACCGGGGAGCTGTTTTTT

d_gene: TRBD2
v_gene: TRBV12-3/TRBV12-4
abundance: many
j_gene: TRBJ2-2
CDR3aa: CASSKASGGGELFF
CDR3nt: TGTGCCAGCAGCAAAGCTAGCGGAGGCGGGGAGCTGTTTTTT

d_gene: -
v_gene: TRBV9
abundance: -
j_gene: TRBJ1-3
CDR3aa: CASSALGATIYF
CDR3nt: TGTGCCAGCAGCGCACTGGGGGCCACCATATATTTT

d_gene: -
v_gene: TRBV6-5
abundance: once
j_gene: TRBJ2-1
CDR3aa: CASSYGAGLTMSRFF
CDR3nt: TGTGCCAGCAGTTACGGCGCGGGACTTACAATGAGCAGGTTCTTC

d_gene: -
v_gene: TRBV12-3/TRBV12-4
abundance: few
j_gene: TRBJ2-1
CDR3aa: CASSPPYRGGSRFF
CDR3nt: TGTGCCAGCAGCCCGCCCTACCGGGGTGGAAGTCGGTTCTTC

d_gene: -
v_gene: TRBV7-2
abundance: -
j_gene: TRBJ1-2
CDR3aa: CASSPCQQGANYGYTF
CDR3nt: TGTGCCAGCAGCCCATGCCAACAGGGCGCTAACTATGGCTACACCTTC

d_gene: -
v_gene: TRBV2
abundance: -
j_gene: TRBJ1-1
CDR3aa: CASTGGGETEAFF
CDR3nt: TGTGCCAGTACGGGGGGGGGAGAGACTGAAGCTTTCTTT

d_gene: -
v_gene: TRBV6-1
abundance: many
j_gene: TRBJ2-7
CDR3aa: CASSLGQWAPGDEQYF
CDR3nt: TGTGCCAGCAGCTTGGGACAGTGGGCGCCGGGGGACGAGCAGTACTTC

d_gene: -
v_gene: TRBV20-1
abundance: -
j_gene: TRBJ1-5
CDR3aa: CSATRQLYSNQPQHF
CDR3nt: TGCAGTGCAACAAGACAGCTTTATAGCAATCAGCCCCAGCATTTT

d_gene: -
v_gene: TRBV28
abundance: many
j_gene: TRBJ2-1
CDR3aa: CASSPTRKAVNEQFF
CDR3nt: TGTGCCAGCAGTCCGACTAGAAAGGCAGTCAATGAGCAGTTCTTC

d_gene: -
v_gene: TRBV12-3/TRBV12-4
abundance: many
j_gene: TRBJ2-3
CDR3aa: CASSRLLTRSTDTQYF
CDR3nt: TGTGCCAGCAGCCGACTACTTACCCGTAGCACAGATACGCAGTATTTT

d_gene: TRBD1
v_gene: TRBV12-5
abundance: few
j_gene: TRBJ2-2
CDR3aa: CASGLELTGTGSTGELFF
CDR3nt: TGTGCTAGTGGTTTGGAACTCACCGGGACAGGGAGCACCGGGGAGCTGTTTTTT

d_gene: TRBD1
v_gene: TRBV27
abundance: once
j_gene: TRBJ1-4
CDR3aa: CASSHRQGARGEKLFF
CDR3nt: TGTGCCAGCAGTCACCGACAGGGGGCTCGGGGTGAAAAACTGTTTTTT